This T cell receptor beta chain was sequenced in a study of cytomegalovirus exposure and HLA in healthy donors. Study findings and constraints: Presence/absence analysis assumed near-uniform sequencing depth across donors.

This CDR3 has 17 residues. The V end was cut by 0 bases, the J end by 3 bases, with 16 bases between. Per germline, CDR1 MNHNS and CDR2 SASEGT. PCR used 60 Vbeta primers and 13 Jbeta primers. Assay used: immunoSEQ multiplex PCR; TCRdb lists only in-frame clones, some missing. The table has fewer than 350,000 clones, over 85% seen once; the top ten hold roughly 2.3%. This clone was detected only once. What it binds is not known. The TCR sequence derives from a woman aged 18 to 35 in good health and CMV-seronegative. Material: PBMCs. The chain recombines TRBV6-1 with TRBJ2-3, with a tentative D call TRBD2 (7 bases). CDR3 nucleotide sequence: TGTGCCAGCAGTGAAGCGGTACGAGGGGGGGCGACAGATACGCAGTATTTT. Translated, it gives CASSEAVRGGATDTQYF.